This TCR beta chain was observed in a study of blood T cell repertoires in COVID-19. Looking at the study overall: COVID-19 samples from acute and convalescent phases originated in the United States, Italy and Spain. The cDNA or gDNA used as material had been derived from T cells, B-cell-depleted T cells, or PBMCs.

Residents of about two dozen US areas, aged roughly 18 to 89 years, made up the participants. Profiled with immunoSEQ multiplex PCR; TCRdb holds only in-frame clones, not every one. The table lists roughly 150,000 clones, around 84% of them singletons. V dropped 3 bases and J dropped 1; count of bases not matched to a gene: 1. Germline CDR1 and CDR2: DFQATT and SNEGSKA (reference sequence). The CDR3 consists of 14 residues. This TCR was recovered from a man between 50 and 59 years old who had recovered from COVID-19. The source material was PBMCs or T cells enriched from blood (not recorded which). The chain combines TRBV20-1 with TRBJ2-2; 8 nucleotides match TRBD2. CDR3 bases: TGCAGTGCTAGTACTAGCGGGAACACCGGGGAGCTGTTTTTT. Its translation is CSASTSGNTGELFF.